The rows below give T cell receptor beta chains drawn from one sample of a study of cytomegalovirus exposure and HLA in healthy donors. Using immunoSEQ multiplex PCR, the repertoire was profiled, and TCRdb retains in-frame clones only, with some absent. The sample lists approximately 160,000 clones; roughly 71% were seen once. The specimen was PBMCs. The receptor source for this set is a woman in her 50s in good health and CMV-seropositive. Both conserved end residues are part of each CDR3. D genes are given only for firm matches. Size tells how often a clone was seen (once, few, many) or the class of an expanded clone, and some rows leave it out.

abundance	v_gene	len	j_gene	d_gene	CDR3nt	CDR3aa
NA	TRBV10-3	12	TRBJ1-1	NA	TGTGCCATCGGGGAGGGCGAGATGAGAGCTTTCTTT	CAIGEGEMRAFF
NA	TRBV27	15	TRBJ2-7	TRBD1	TGTGCCAGCAGCCGCAGGGGGCAGGTAAGCTACGAGCAGTACTTC	CASSRRGQVSYEQYF
few	TRBV6-5	13	TRBJ2-1	NA	TGTGCCAGCAGTTACAGGAGTAAGGATGAGCAGTTCTTC	CASSYRSKDEQFF
NA	TRBV5-8	14	TRBJ1-1	NA	TGTGCCAGCAGCTCGAGACAGGCTCGGACTGAAGCTTTCTTT	CASSSRQARTEAFF
once	TRBV7-2	15	TRBJ1-5	TRBD1	TGTGCCAGCAGCTTATACAGGGGCCACAATCAGCCCCAGCATTTT	CASSLYRGHNQPQHF
NA	TRBV14	14	TRBJ2-7	NA	TGTGCCAGCACCTCCCCCTACCGCTCCTACGAGCAGTACTTC	CASTSPYRSYEQYF
NA	TRBV29-1	12	TRBJ1-2	NA	TGCAGCGTTCTCGGGGGGTGGTATGGCTACACCTTC	CSVLGGWYGYTF
few	TRBV6-5	15	TRBJ2-5	TRBD1	TGTGCCAGCAGTGGCTCAGGGACAGGGGGGGAGACCCAGTACTTC	CASSGSGTGGETQYF
NA	TRBV27	17	TRBJ2-7	NA	TGTGCCAGCACCTTTAGGGTCGAGGGCCTGCGCCCCTACGAGCAGTACTTC	CASTFRVEGLRPYEQYF
few	TRBV19	14	TRBJ1-2	NA	TGTGCCAGTAGTACCCCACAGAAGATCGATGGCTACACCTTC	CASSTPQKIDGYTF
NA	TRBV30	13	TRBJ1-2	NA	TGTGCCTGGAGTGTCACGGGGGGCTATGGCTACACCTTC	CAWSVTGGYGYTF
NA	TRBV27	14	TRBJ1-2	TRBD1	TGTGCCAGCAGTACGGACAGGGCCAACTATGGCTACACCTTC	CASSTDRANYGYTF
NA	TRBV7-9	16	TRBJ2-2	NA	TGTGCCAGCAGCTCGCCGCGACACTCGAACACCGGGGAGCTGTTTTTT	CASSSPRHSNTGELFF
few	TRBV5-6	13	TRBJ2-3	NA	TGTGCCAGCAGCCTGACTAGCACAGATACGCAGTATTTT	CASSLTSTDTQYF
NA	TRBV5-1	14	TRBJ2-1	NA	TGCGCCAGCAGCTTGCAGGGGAACTACAATGAGCAGTTCTTC	CASSLQGNYNEQFF
NA	TRBV2	13	TRBJ2-3	TRBD1	TGTGCCAGCAGTGGGACAGGGTGGGATACGCAGTATTTT	CASSGTGWDTQYF
NA	TRBV5-1	15	TRBJ1-4	NA	TGCGCCAGCAGCGACGACTCCGTCATAGGTGAAAAACTGTTTTTT	CASSDDSVIGEKLFF
NA	TRBV19	16	TRBJ1-1	TRBD1	TGTGCCAGTAGAATAACCGACTACAGGGGATACCCTGAAGCTTTCTTT	CASRITDYRGYPEAFF
NA	TRBV25-1	14	TRBJ1-2	TRBD1	TGTGCCAGCAGTGCGGGACAGGCGACATTCGGCTACACCTTC	CASSAGQATFGYTF
NA	TRBV5-1	16	TRBJ1-6	TRBD1	TGCGCCAGCAGCTTAACAGGGGCCATGGGTAATTCACCCCTCCACTTT	CASSLTGAMGNSPLHF
few	TRBV5-5	14	TRBJ1-2	TRBD1	TGTGCCAGCAGCCTCGGACAGGGGAGCTATGGCTACACCTTC	CASSLGQGSYGYTF
NA	TRBV10-3	16	TRBJ2-7	TRBD2	TGTGCCATCAGTGAATTCATAGCGGGGGGATCGAGCGAGCAGTACTTC	CAISEFIAGGSSEQYF
few	TRBV4-2	14	TRBJ1-1	TRBD1	TGTGCCAGCAGCCGCCTCCGTGACAGGGATGAAGCTTTCTTT	CASSRLRDRDEAFF
NA	TRBV15	15	TRBJ2-7	NA	TGTGCCACCAGCAGAGATAGGAACAGCTTCTACGAGCAGTACTTC	CATSRDRNSFYEQYF
few	TRBV2	14	TRBJ2-5	NA	TGTGCCAGCAGCGAAAGACTAGTCCAAGAGACCCAGTACTTC	CASSERLVQETQYF
NA	TRBV11-2	13	TRBJ2-7	TRBD2	TGTGCCAGCAGCGCGGGGGGTAGAGGCGAGCAGTACTTC	CASSAGGRGEQYF
NA	TRBV20-1	10	TRBJ1-1	NA	TGCAGTGCTAGAAGGAGTGAAGCTTTCTTT	CSARRSEAFF
NA	TRBV6-5	13	TRBJ2-5	NA	TGTGCCAGCAGTTATAACAGAAAAGAGACCCAGTACTTC	CASSYNRKETQYF
NA	TRBV6-5	15	TRBJ1-2	TRBD1	TGTGCCAGCAGTTACGGACAGGGGGGGACCTATGGCTACACCTTC	CASSYGQGGTYGYTF